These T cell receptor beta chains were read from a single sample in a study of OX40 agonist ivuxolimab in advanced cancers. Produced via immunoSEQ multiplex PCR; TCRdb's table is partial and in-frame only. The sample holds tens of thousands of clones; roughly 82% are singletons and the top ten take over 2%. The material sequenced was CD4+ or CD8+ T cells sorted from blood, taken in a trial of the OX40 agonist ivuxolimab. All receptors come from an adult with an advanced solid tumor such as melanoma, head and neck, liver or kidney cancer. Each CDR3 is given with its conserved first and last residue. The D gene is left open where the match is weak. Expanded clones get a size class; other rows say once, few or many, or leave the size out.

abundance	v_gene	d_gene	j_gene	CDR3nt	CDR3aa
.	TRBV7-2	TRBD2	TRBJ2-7	TGTGCCAGCGGCGGGGCGGGAGCCTACGAGCAGTACTTC	CASGGAGAYEQYF
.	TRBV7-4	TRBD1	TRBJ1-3	TGTGCCAGCAGCTCGGACAGGGGAAAGCCCTTATCTGCAAACACCATATATTTT	CASSSDRGKPLSANTIYF
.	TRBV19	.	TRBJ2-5	TGTGCCAGTAGTCGACCCTCCGGGACCCAGTACTTC	CASSRPSGTQYF
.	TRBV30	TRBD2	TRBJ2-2	TGTGCCTGGAGTGTTCTGGTCTCGGCTAGCGGGGGCCGACCGAACACCGGGGAGCTGTTTTTT	CAWSVLVSASGGRPNTGELFF
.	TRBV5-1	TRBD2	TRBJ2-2	TGCGCCAGCAGCATTTTAGCGGGGTCGGTCGGTGGGGAGCTGTTTTTT	CASSILAGSVGGELFF
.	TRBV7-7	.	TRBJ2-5	TGTGCTAGCAGCTTAAACGGAGAGACCCAGTACTTC	CASSLNGETQYF
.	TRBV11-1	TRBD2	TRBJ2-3	TGTGCCAGCAGCTTAGGTCCAGCGGGGGGGCCTGATACGCAGTATTTT	CASSLGPAGGPDTQYF
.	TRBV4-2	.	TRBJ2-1	TGTGCCAGCAGCCAAGACAACTCTCGGCATGAGCAGTTCTTC	CASSQDNSRHEQFF
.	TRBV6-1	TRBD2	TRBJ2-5	TGTGCCAGCTCCATTAGCGGGGGGATCCAAGAGACCCAGTACTTC	CASSISGGIQETQYF
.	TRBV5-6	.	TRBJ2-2	TGTGCCAGCAGCTTCATCGGAGCGAACACCGGGGAGCTGTTTTTT	CASSFIGANTGELFF
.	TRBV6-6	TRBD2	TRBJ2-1	TGTGCCAGCATGACTAGCGGGGGGGTTAATGAGCAGTTCTTC	CASMTSGGVNEQFF
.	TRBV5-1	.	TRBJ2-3	TGCGCCAGCAGCAAAACCCGGGACACGGGTACGGATACGCAGTATTTT	CASSKTRDTGTDTQYF
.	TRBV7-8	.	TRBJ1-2	TGTGCCAGCAGCTTGTTCCAAGGGGATGGCTACACCTTC	CASSLFQGDGYTF
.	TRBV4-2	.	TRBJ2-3	TGTGCCAGCAGCCAAGCCGTGACTAGGGGTGGAACGGATACGCAGTATTTT	CASSQAVTRGGTDTQYF
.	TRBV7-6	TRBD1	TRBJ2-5	TGTGCCAGCAGCTTATCCCCGCGACAGGGGGAGACCCAGTACTTC	CASSLSPRQGETQYF
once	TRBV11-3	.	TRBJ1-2	TGTGCCAGCAGCCCCGCGGACACGGCACCTGATGTCGCTGGCTACACCTTC	CASSPADTAPDVAGYTF
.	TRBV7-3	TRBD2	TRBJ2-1	TGTGCCAGCAGCGTCACTAGCGTCAGTGAGCAGTTCTTC	CASSVTSVSEQFF
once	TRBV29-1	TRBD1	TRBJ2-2	TGCAGCGTTGTGGACAGGGGAACCGGGGAGCTGTTTTTT	CSVVDRGTGELFF
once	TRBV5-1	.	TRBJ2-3	TGCGCCAGCAGCCTATCATTGGATACGCAGTATTTT	CASSLSLDTQYF
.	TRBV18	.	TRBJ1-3	TGTGCCAGCTCAGAAAGGCCTCCTGGAAACACCATATATTTT	CASSERPPGNTIYF
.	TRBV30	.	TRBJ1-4	TGTGCCTGGAGTGTAGAGCGACATGAAAAACTGTTTTTT	CAWSVERHEKLFF
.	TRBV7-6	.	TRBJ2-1	TGTGCCAGCAGCCCACCGCCGCCGGGGTCCTATGAGCAGTTCTTC	CASSPPPPGSYEQFF
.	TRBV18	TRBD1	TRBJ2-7	TGTGCCAGCTCACCATACCGGGACAGGACTTCCTACGAGCAGTACTTC	CASSPYRDRTSYEQYF
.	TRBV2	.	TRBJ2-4	TGTGCCAGCATAAGGGATCTAGCCAAAAACATTCAGTACTTC	CASIRDLAKNIQYF
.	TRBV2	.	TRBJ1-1	TGTGCCAGCAGTGAAGCGCGGGGTGAAGCTTTCTTT	CASSEARGEAFF
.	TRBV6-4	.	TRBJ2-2	TGTGCCAGCAGTGAGCAGGGCGACACCGGGGAGCTGTTTTTT	CASSEQGDTGELFF
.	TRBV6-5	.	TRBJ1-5	TGTGCCAGCAGGCCAACAGGGTCTTGGCAGCCCCAGCATTTT	CASRPTGSWQPQHF
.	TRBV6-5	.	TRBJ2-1	TGTGCCAGCAGCCGACCTGGGAAGTCCTACAATGAGCAGTTCTTC	CASSRPGKSYNEQFF
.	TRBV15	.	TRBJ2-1	TGTGCCACCAGCGGGTTTTCGGGAGTCTACAATGAGCAGTTCTTC	CATSGFSGVYNEQFF
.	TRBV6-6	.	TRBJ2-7	TGTGCCAGCATAGAACCGGGAAACCCCTACGAGCAGTACTTC	CASIEPGNPYEQYF
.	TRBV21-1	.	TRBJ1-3	TGTGCCAGCAGCAAAGACAAAGGGGTCGGAAACACCATATATTTT	CASSKDKGVGNTIYF
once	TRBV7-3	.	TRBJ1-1	TGTGCCAGCAGCGTACAGGGAGTGACTGAAGCTTTCTTT	CASSVQGVTEAFF
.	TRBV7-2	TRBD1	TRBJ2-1	TGTGCCAGCAGCTTAGGCGACAGGGCCCCCCAATATAGACGTCAGTTCTTC	CASSLGDRAPQYRRQFF
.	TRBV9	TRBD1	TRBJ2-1	TGTGCCAGCAGCGCGACCTACGGGACAGGGGGGAAGCAGTTCTTC	CASSATYGTGGKQFF
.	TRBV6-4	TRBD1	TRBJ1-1	TGTGCCAGCAGTGTCGAGACAGGGTCGAACACTGAAGCTTTCTTT	CASSVETGSNTEAFF
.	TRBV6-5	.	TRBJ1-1	TGTGCCAGCAGTTACGATACAGGTCGGATGGGGACTGAAGCTTTCTTT	CASSYDTGRMGTEAFF
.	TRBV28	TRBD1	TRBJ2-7	TGTGCCAGCAGTACCTCCGGGACAGGGACCTACGAGCAGTACTTC	CASSTSGTGTYEQYF
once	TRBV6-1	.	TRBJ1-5	TGTGCCACCGCAAGAGGCAGGGGCAATCAGCCCCAGCATTTT	CATARGRGNQPQHF
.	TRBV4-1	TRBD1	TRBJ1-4	TGCGCCAGCAGCCAAGTTGGACAGGGGGGTGAAAAACTGTTTTTT	CASSQVGQGGEKLFF
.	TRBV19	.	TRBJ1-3	TGTGCCAGTAGTATACTAGGATCTGGAAACACCATATATTTT	CASSILGSGNTIYF